This TCR beta chain derives from a study of cytomegalovirus exposure and HLA in healthy donors (dated by TCRdb to between 2016 and 2019). Some background on the complete study: According to an earlier analysis of a few hundred of the donors, about 179 million T cells yielded some 120 million unique TCR beta sequences and 276 Gb of sequence data. About 280 gigabases of sequencing data and 75 million to 85 million unique TCR sequences made up an early release that covered nearly 650 HLA-typed donors. The genetic ancestry cluster associated with self-reported Caucasian donors included about four fifths of the 350 to 500 genotyped donors. The study aimed to test whether cataloging public T cell receptors could reveal signatures of past pathogen exposure. Using immunosequencing, the study profiled T cell repertoires from 666 subjects and related those repertoires to cytomegalovirus serostatus. In addition to the first cohort of 650 to 800 subjects, a separate validation cohort of approximately 110 different subjects was used. High-throughput TCR immunosequencing, statistical association of individual TCRs with disease status, and machine learning were combined to predict cytomegalovirus infection status. A later analysis re-analyzed previously published TCR beta repertoires from about 600 donors and added high-resolution HLA genotyping to study TCR occurrence patterns. The later analysis used no new phenotypic data to find candidate immune exposures, relying instead on TCR beta sequences and their occurrence across donors. An earlier analysis of nearly 600 of the donors applied high-throughput TCR beta sequencing to assess whether each TCR beta V gene segment acted as functional or pseudogenic. Donor age, sex, ethnicity and CMV serostatus were compiled alongside the repertoire data. Genome-wide SNP genotypes for about 60% of the roughly 670 donors were used in a later genetic analysis, which treated that subset as a discovery cohort. Every repertoire in the discovery cohort had been generated on one and the same sequencing platform. Both class I and class II loci were covered by HLA typing, at four-digit resolution. Typing coverage differed by locus: A, B, C, DRB1 and DQB1 were typed in roughly 620-640 donors, DQA1 in roughly 500, DPA1 in over 600, and DPB1 in about 450. Five DR-DQ haplotypes were handled as single units for association and clustering because linkage in the cohort was strong. Among some 400 genotyped donors of the cohort, an average of roughly 230,000 unique TCR beta nucleotide sequences was sequenced per donor, of which roughly 18% were non-productive. What the research found in general, with its limitations: A few of the identified cytomegalovirus-associated TCR beta chains were confirmed in vitro to be specific for cytomegalovirus antigens. Most TCR sequences were seen in very few donors, while some public TCRs were found in many individuals. Some IMGT-functional V segments, including TRBV6-2 and TRBV6-3, could not be told apart with the 87-base-pair reads, so those segments were excluded. Correlated functional status among segregating V segments might be attributable to linkage disequilibrium, but an unknown experimental factor could not be ruled out. A later analysis found that TCR association rates varied across HLA loci, with DRB1 alleles showing the most associated TCRs and HLA-C alleles the fewest. Because counts were too low, more than 15 rarely observed V segments, including chromosome 9 orphons, were excluded from the earlier analysis of 500 to 700 of the donors. A later analysis found that most CMV-associated TCR beta chains appeared HLA-restricted, with HLA associations seemingly driven largely by CMV exposure. A further reported finding was that TCR beta sequences accurately predicted the HLA-A and HLA-B alleles for most subjects in the first cohort. The only immune exposure information available for the cohort was CMV serostatus. At a false discovery rate of 0.05, a later analysis linked 16,000 or so TCR beta sequences to specific HLA alleles. When HLA alleles, especially DR and DQ, strongly co-occurred, attributing TCR associations to individual alleles was difficult. The study gave a list of some 150 TCR beta chains associated with cytomegalovirus. Because HLA typing was unavailable for some donors at each locus, only the typed subset was used in association tests. In this cohort, only TCR beta chains were sequenced, and detectable features were limited by the absence of alpha or paired-chain data. The classifier was reported to diagnose cytomegalovirus status with high specificity and sensitivity in both the original cohort and the validation cohort. A cluster of highly shared sequence variants was judged likely to be a technical artifact of the sequencing pipeline. Compared with the roughly 700-donor mean, donors in an Asian-associated ancestry cluster had fewer N-insertions in productive TCRs, according to a later genetic analysis. The authors suggested that the approach could potentially be extended to other disease states and immunological phenotypes. The presence/absence analyses assumed that sequencing depth was roughly uniform across donors, and that assumption may not be true. In a later analysis, HLA-associated TCR beta chains showed more clonal expansion and lower generation probabilities than non-associated chains that were equally common. An association between a missense DCLRE1C variant and V-gene and J-gene trimming of TCR beta chains was found in a later genetic analysis and replicated in an independent cohort. According to a later analysis, parvovirus B19, influenza, CMV and Epstein-Barr virus appeared linked to several top co-occurrence clusters. An earlier analysis of around 540 of the donors showed that most TCR beta V segments appeared in productive rearrangements either about 87% or about 30% of the time, which broadly matched IMGT annotations.

In total, approximately 610 healthy bone marrow donors made up the cohort. All cohort members were sampled while nominally healthy, although unrecorded immune exposures were likely present. The donor tested CMV seropositive and was one of the 289 seropositive cohort members. Each donor provided a peripheral blood sample, and peripheral blood mononuclear cells were used for TCR beta sequencing. The Qiagen DNeasy Blood Extraction Kit was used to extract genomic DNA from the blood cell samples. A word on this clone: Its antigen specificity is not known. Base-call qualities are not available, and no considerably larger clone is one nucleotide away. Distinct nucleotide sequences in the sample also encode this CDR3.

The receptor library was made with the immunoSEQ multiplex PCR assay. A mixture of 60 forward primers for TCR Vbeta segments and 13 reverse primers for TCR Jbeta segments was used in the multiplex PCR. The CDR3 region of rearranged TCR beta genes was amplified from genomic DNA by a multiplex PCR assay. The Illumina HiSeq System was used to sequence the amplified TCR beta libraries as 87-base-pair reads. Concerning the study's data processing: A later analysis counted around 72 million unique TCR beta chains across the 640 or so repertoires, and around 9.9 million of these chains were shared by at least two donors. Raw reads were error-corrected and collapsed into unique sequences with a nearest-neighbor algorithm that merged closely related sequences to remove PCR and sequencing errors. V, D and J gene segments were assigned by aligning CDR3 sequences to IMGT reference sequences. Each retained sequence needed at least a six-nucleotide match to both a V gene segment and a J gene segment. Rearrangements were called productive when the CDR3 lacked stop codons and stayed in frame with V and J; all others were non-productive. CDR3 was defined by IMGT convention, running from the second conserved V-encoded cysteine to the conserved J-encoded phenylalanine. The earlier analysis of roughly 590 of the donors excluded any sequence lacking an unambiguous match to a single V gene segment. In an earlier analysis of some 590 of the donors, a V segment was called functional when productive rearrangements were above 56.7%, and segregating when the standard deviation between donors exceeded 5%. To diagnose cytomegalovirus status from the catalog of TCR beta chain sequences, a statistical classification framework was built. V and J gene assignment, in a later analysis, came from comparing TCR nucleotide sequences with IMGT/GENE-DB human TR gene sequences. In a later analysis, CDR3 sequences and most-parsimonious VDJ recombination scenarios were assigned using the TCRdist pipeline. In a later analysis, every TCR beta chain was defined by the combination of its CDR3 amino acid sequence and its V-gene family, and reads without a unique V-gene family were dropped. A later analysis removed roughly 590 highly shared, low-generation-probability nucleotide sequences to deal with suspected cross-contamination and a sequencing artifact. A later analysis calculated a clonal expansion index for each public chain from normalized within-repertoire ranks of inferred template counts. Generation probabilities in a later analysis came from a VDJ recombination model fitted to out-of-frame rearrangements, and those results were checked against IGoR. In a later analysis, TCR-TCR, TCR-HLA and TCR-CMV co-occurrence was scored with hypergeometric tests, and a repertoire-size bias correction was applied to TCR pairs. False discovery rates were estimated in a later analysis by permuting HLA or CMV assignments 20 times. In a later analysis, co-occurring TCRs were grouped using DBSCAN, and TCRdist sequence similarity was added for clustering within HLA-allele-positive subsets. For co-occurrence clustering, repertoires with fewer than 30,000 or more than 120,000 public chains were excluded, along with 4 to 6 repertoires with anomalous nucleotide sharing. The table comes from immuneACCESS by way of TCRdb, which keeps in-frame sequences with V and J called. Part of the clones is missing from these tables; in studies checked, under half for an unresolved V gene and the rest for unknown reasons. The V and J calls and clone size are taken from that table; D and trimming were inferred from the DNA. This sample comprises about 120,000 clones, roughly 80% of them detected only once. Approximately 28% of the sample is held by the ten biggest clonotypes.

At the junction V is shortened by 4 bases and J by 4 bases; bases outside the gene matches: 6. The germline V gene encodes CDR1 SGHRS and CDR2 YFSETQ. CDR3 length: 14 amino acids, cysteine to phenylalanine. Only CDR3 DNA is held: 42 bases, read in frame from base 1. The origin of this receptor is a man aged 60-69 years in good health and CMV-seropositive. Sequenced: PBMCs. The sequence links TRBV5-1 to TRBJ2-7; 9 central nucleotides agree with TRBD1. CDR3 region: CASSLGTGPYEQYF. The DNA reads as follows: TGCGCCAGCAGCCTGGGGACAGGGCCATACGAGCAGTACTTC. Beyond the CDR3, the reference TRBV5-1 and TRBJ2-7 genes provide the residues; the full variable domain reads: KAGVTQTPRYLIKTRGQQVTLSCSPISGHRSVSWYQQTPGQGLQFLFEYFSETQRNKGNFPGRFSGRQFSNSRSEMNVSTLELGDSALYLCASSLGTGPYEQYFGPGTRLTVT.